The text below deals with one TCR beta chain. The target of this receptor is not known. Qualities for individual bases were not recorded, and no much larger clone is one base off. The sample originates from a study of blood T cell repertoires in COVID-19 (dated by TCRdb to 2020 to 2021). With regard to the full study: The collaborator samples originated in the United States, Italy and Spain and spanned the acute and convalescent phases of COVID-19. A de-identified subject ID, COVID-19 status, age in years and sex were almost always included in the sample metadata. The repertoires were made available in a free public database intended to serve as a resource for research on the immune response to SARS-CoV-2. The material from the prospective study consisted of cDNA or gDNA derived from T cells, B-cell-depleted T cells, or PBMCs. Where available, HLA class I and class II types were obtained from metadata supplied by the sample provider rather than from assay-based typing. The dataset comprised deeply sampled blood TCRbeta repertoires from subjects exposed to, actively infected with, or recovered from COVID-19. Samples came from the ongoing ImmuneRACE study (first 160 participants) plus 1,254 subjects from 6 global collaborators. The study at large found these results: How much clinical and demographic metadata was included differed by source and by participant, and the metadata was provided uncurated.

The collaborating institutions used their own protocols to collect whole blood in K2EDTA tubes. Collaborator samples were shipped for TCRbeta analysis as frozen whole blood, isolated PBMCs, or DNA extracted from either sample type. The immunoSEQ Assay, a bias-controlled multiplex PCR, was used to amplify TCRbeta CDR3 regions from genomic DNA. In the paper's pipeline: Within the assay, amplification of reference gene primers was used to estimate how many nucleated cells each sample contained. To quantify the absolute abundance of each unique TCRbeta CDR3 rearrangement, sequence reads were collapsed and filtered. For each sample, productive Simpson clonality was calculated by taking the square root of Simpson's diversity index across productive rearrangements. TCRdb took over this immuneACCESS table, retaining in-frame rearrangements with V and J assigned. Such tables are incomplete; in checked studies, under half of the missing clones stem from an unresolved V gene, and the remainder is unexplained. V, J and clone size were drawn from that table, and D and trimming were deduced from the DNA. For this sample the table gives about 80,000 clones, of which approximately 80% were detected only once. Roughly 12% of the sample goes to the ten largest clones.

The CDR1 and CDR2 encoded by the germline V gene are MDHEN and SYDVKM. The CDR3 has 17 amino acids, counting the end cysteine and phenylalanine. Left in the record is the CDR3 DNA by itself, 51 bases read in frame from the first base. V and J lose 7 bases and 4 bases, and a span of 20 bases separates them. The material sequenced was peripheral blood. The sequence was obtained from an older man with acute or convalescent COVID-19. The chain employs TRBV28 and TRBJ1-6; the D gene is possibly TRBD1, with 5 bases matching. The bases read TGTGCCAGCACTACACCCCCCGGGGGGTCTTATAATTCACCCCTCCACTTT. This gives the protein CASTTPPGGSYNSPLHF.